This TCR beta chain is drawn from a study of T cell responses to AZD1222 COVID-19 vaccine. Study-level points and caveats: White British donors predominated, females outnumbered males, and clonal diversity was possibly underestimated. No day 14 peak samples; only post-peak repertoires were characterized.

Libraries were prepared by immunoSEQ multiplex PCR; TCRdb keeps only in-frame clonotypes and omits some of them. Among approximately 190,000 clones listed, roughly 93% were seen once. The CDR3 is 12 residues long. V was trimmed by 1 base and J by 4 bases, leaving 2 bases between them. The germline CDR1 and CDR2 sequences are SGHAT and FQNNGV. The table lists this clone with a few counts. Its antigen is unidentified. Other DNA sequences in the same sample also yield this CDR3. Sequencing used peripheral blood, obtained on day 0 of AZD1222 vaccination. This chain links TRBV11-2 with TRBJ1-3; D ambiguous. The source is an adult in good health. CDR3 residues: CASSLGGNTIYF. CDR3 nucleotides: TGTGCCAGCAGCTTAGGGGGAAACACCATATATTTT. Full variable domain (rest looked up from reference TRBV11-2 and TRBJ1-3): EAGVAQSPRYKIIEKRQSVAFWCNPISGHATLYWYQQILGQGPKLLIQFQNNGVVDDSQLPKDRFSAERLKGVDSTLKIQPAKLEDSAVYLCASSLGGNTIYFGEGSWLTVV.